The present TCR beta chain was sequenced within a study of OX40 agonist ivuxolimab in advanced cancers. The wider study: Prior therapy, whether anti-PD-1, anti-PD-L1 or anti-CTLA-4, was allowed, and roughly 41% had some.

Trimming pared 4 bases from V and 0 bases from J, leaving 13 bases between. Germline V lookup: CDR1 SGHDT, CDR2 YYEEEE. The CDR3 sequence is 15 residues long. Libraries were prepared by immunoSEQ multiplex PCR; TCRdb keeps only in-frame clonotypes and omits some of them. Altogether 85,000 to 120,000 clones are present, less than 95% being singletons, with the ten largest covering approximately 0.5%. Patients were ruled out by autoimmune disease history or systemic immunosuppression. The TCR comes from an adult with an advanced solid tumor such as melanoma, head and neck, liver or kidney cancer. The chain is built from TRBV5-6 and TRBJ1-1; unclear D gene. Sequencing used CD4+ or CD8+ T cells sorted from blood, obtained in a trial of the OX40 agonist ivuxolimab. The CDR3 bases are TGTGCCAGCAGCCCGCGAGTGGTAATGAACACTGAAGCTTTCTTT. This sequence encodes CASSPRVVMNTEAFF.